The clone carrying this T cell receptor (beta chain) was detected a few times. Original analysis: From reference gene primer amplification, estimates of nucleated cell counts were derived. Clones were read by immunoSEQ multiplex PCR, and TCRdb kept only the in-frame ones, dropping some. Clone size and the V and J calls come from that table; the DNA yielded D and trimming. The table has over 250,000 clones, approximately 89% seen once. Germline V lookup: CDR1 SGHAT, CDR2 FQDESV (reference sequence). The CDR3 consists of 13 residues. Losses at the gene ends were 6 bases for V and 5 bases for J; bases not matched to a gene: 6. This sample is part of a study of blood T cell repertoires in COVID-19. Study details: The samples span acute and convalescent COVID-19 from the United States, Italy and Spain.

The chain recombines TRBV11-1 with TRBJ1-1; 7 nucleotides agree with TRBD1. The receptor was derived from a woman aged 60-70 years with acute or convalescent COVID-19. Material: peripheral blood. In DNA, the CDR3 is TGTGCCAGCAGTCGCACAGGGGAGACTGAAGCTTTCTTT. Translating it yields CASSRTGETEAFF. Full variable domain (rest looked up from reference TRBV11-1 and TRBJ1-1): EAEVAQSPRYKITEKSQAVAFWCDPISGHATLYWYRQILGQGPELLVQFQDESVVDDSQLPKDRFSAERLKGVDSTLKIQPAELGDSAMYLCASSRTGETEAFFGQGTRLTVV.